The clone carrying this TCR beta chain was recorded a few times. These data come from a study of spatial heterogeneity in lung cancer. As to time point: sample taken at primary tumor resection. The input material, whole RNA from tumor, nontumor lung or frozen PBMC, was sequenced unsorted. Germline CDR1 and CDR2: MNHEY and SVGAGI. The CDR3 sequence is 14 residues long. The germline V and J ends were trimmed by 7 bases and 9 bases, with 16 bases remaining between them. TCRdb analysed the 5' RACE reads with MiXCR anew, one entry per CDR3 protein. The sample records about 85,000 distinct CDR3 sequences, approximately 20% being singletons.

The sample in question was PBMCs, obtained at surgery. The rearrangement links TRBV6-5 to TRBJ1-6; tentatively, D is TRBD1 (5 bases). The receptor was derived from a male donor with early-stage non-small cell lung cancer. The CDR3 sequence is CASTRRDPGSPLHF. CDR3 nucleotides: TGTGCCAGCACCCGCCGGGACCCCGGTTCACCCCTCCACTTT.